This T cell receptor (beta chain) was observed in a study of beta chain features in type 1 diabetes. Study-wide background: Sorted cells, around 100 million in number, were examined across all samples. Regarding the study as a whole: Within the patient group, naive, central memory and Treg TCRB repertoires appeared more similar to each other than within healthy donors. Among all four CD4+ subsets, Type 1 diabetes patients had TCRB CDR3s that were moderately but significantly shorter.

This clone was seen more than once but under ten times. The target antigen is unknown. Germline trimming cut 2 bases from V and 1 base from J; bases unmatched to any gene: 6. The CDR3 runs 18 residues. Germline V gene sequence: CDR1 MDHEN, CDR2 SYDVKM. Every bit of the isolated RNA underwent reverse transcription, so sequencing read expressed TCRB transcripts. TCRdb's copy holds only in-frame clones and misses some; the assay was immunoSEQ multiplex PCR. Of 160,000 or so clones listed, 9% to 10% were seen once; the top ten hold roughly 0.7%. The genes are TRBV28 and TRBJ2-6; 9 bases are a match to TRBD1. The sequenced sample consisted of central memory CD4+ T cells from blood. The sequence derives from a woman aged 25 to 39 with type 1 diabetes. The CDR3 here is CASSLGTGLYSGANVLTF. CDR3 bases: TGTGCCAGCAGTTTAGGGACAGGGCTTTATTCTGGGGCCAACGTCCTGACTTTC.